These 20 T cell receptor beta chains came from one sample sequenced in a study of T cells in Graves' hyperthyroidism and ophthalmopathy. Researchers amplified the TCR beta CDR3 regions from RNA transcripts. First-round RT-PCR targeting the TCR CDR3 was performed with the HTBI primer set. A single record per CDR3 protein comes from TCRdb applying MiXCR to the multiplex PCR reads. Seen here are some 250,000 distinct CDR3 sequences, approximately 14% observed once, and the top ten hold 30%. The sample consisted of blood. These receptors were obtained from a woman between 45 and 65 years old with Graves' hyperthyroidism that later progressed to Graves' ophthalmopathy.

This clonotype was seen at least ten times. This chain joins TRBV5-8 and TRBJ1-5; D is unclear. The CDR3 spans 14 residues. Germline lookup yields CDR1 SGHTS and CDR2 YDEGEE. V dropped 0 bases and J dropped 0 bases, with 4 bases sitting between them. The CDR3 spells CASSLGYSNQPQHF. The CDR3 bases are TGTGCCAGCAGCTTGGGATATAGCAATCAGCCCCAGCATTTT.

In its sample, this clonotype was seen many times. The chain uses TRBV20-1 and TRBJ2-5; perhaps TRBD1 as D (5 bases). The germline gives CDR1 DFQATT, CDR2 SNEGSKA (reference sequence). V was trimmed by 0 bases and J by 5 bases, leaving 16 bases between them. This CDR3 is built from 15 residues. CDR3 sequence: CSAREPYQGRETQYF. Here the CDR3 DNA reads TGCAGTGCTAGAGAACCGTATCAGGGTCGGGAGACCCAGTACTTC.

This chain links TRBV7-2 with TRBJ1-3, with D perhaps matching TRBD1 (5 bases). This CDR3 comprises 16 residues. Germline-derived CDR1 and CDR2 are SGHTA and FQGNSA. The ends were cut back, 4 bases at V and 0 bases at J, with 13 bases in the middle. DNA of the CDR3: TGTGCCAGCAGCTATTCGAACAGGCCCTCTGGAAACACCATATATTTT. Translating it yields CASSYSNRPSGNTIYF.

This clonotype was recorded a few times. This chain uses TRBV6-6 with TRBJ2-7; TRBD1 matches at 8 bases. The V segment lost 0 bases and the J segment 6 bases; nucleotides outside the gene matches: 4. CDR1 and CDR2 from the germline V gene are MNHNY and SVGAGI (reference sequence). The CDR3 contains 14 residues. The CDR3 region has the DNA TGTGCCAGCAGTTACTCCCCAGGGGGCGCCGAGCAGTACTTC. Its protein is CASSYSPGGAEQYF.

The chain joins TRBV9 to TRBJ1-5; D gene ambiguous. Germline-derived CDR1 and CDR2 are SGDLS and YYNGEE. The CDR3 is 14 residues long. V shed 3 bases and J shed 5 bases, with 12 bases lying between them. CDR3 protein: CASSASGGHQPQHF. The CDR3 DNA follows: TGTGCCAGCAGCGCGAGCGGAGGGCATCAGCCCCAGCATTTT. Full variable domain (remainder filled in from reference TRBV9 and TRBJ1-5): DSGVTQTPKHLITATGQRVTLRCSPRSGDLSVYWYQQSLDQGLQFLIQYYNGEERAKGNILERFSAQQFPDLHSELNLSSLELGDSALYFCASSASGGHQPQHFGDGTRLSIL.

In its sample, this clonotype was seen many times. The rearrangement uses TRBV12-5 and TRBJ2-1; no reliable D call. The V gene lost 2 bases and the J gene lost 4 bases, with 9 bases spanning the gap. Germline CDR1 LGHNT, CDR2 FRNRAP. This CDR3 has 14 residues. The CDR3 spells CASGLSSSYNEQFF. DNA for the CDR3: TGTGCTAGTGGTTTGTCCTCATCATACAATGAGCAGTTCTTC.

This clonotype was detected a few times. The chain uses TRBV6-4 and TRBJ2-1; 12 bases agree with TRBD2. CDR3 length: 14 amino acids. J gave up 7 bases and V 6 bases, and 4 bases lay outside the gene matches. Germline lookup yields CDR1 MRHNA and CDR2 SNTAGT. For the CDR3, the DNA is TGTGCCAGCAGGGGACTAGCGGGTTCGAATGAGCAGTTCTTC. Translating gives CASRGLAGSNEQFF.

This clonotype has just one count. V is TRBV12-3 or TRBV12-4 and J is TRBJ1-5; tentatively, D is TRBD1 (6 bases). This CDR3 comprises 15 residues. The V end was cut by 3 bases, the J end by 6 bases, with 15 bases between. The CDR3 reads CASSLFMGAIQPQHF. The CDR3 DNA reads as TGTGCCAGCAGTTTGTTCATGGGGGCTATTCAGCCCCAGCATTTT.

This clonotype was seen repeatedly, ten times or more. The rearrangement joins TRBV29-1 to TRBJ2-3, with TRBD1 matching 8 bases. CDR3 length: 13 amino acids. The J segment lost 3 bases and the V segment lost 6 bases, leaving 5 bases of the junction unmatched. The V gene's germline CDR1 is SQVTM and CDR2 ANQGSEA. This CDR3 reads CSVIQGGTDTQYF. CDR3 nucleotides: TGCAGCGTCATACAGGGGGGAACAGATACGCAGTATTTT.

This clonotype was counted at least ten times. CDR3 in DNA: TGTGCCTGGAGTCAGGGACAGGGGGCTCTTGGCTACACCTTC. This encodes CAWSQGQGALGYTF. The rearrangement links TRBV30 to TRBJ1-2; TRBD1 matches at 12 bases. The CDR3 has 14 amino acids. The trim removed 2 bases at V and 7 bases at J, leaving 5 bases unmatched. Germline-derived CDR1 and CDR2 are GTSNPN and SVGIG (reference sequence).

A word on this clonotype: One end of the junction is discordant with germline, which a read error may explain. The chain links TRBV27 to TRBJ2-1; TRBD2 might be the D (5 bases). Germline assignment: CDR1 MNHEY and CDR2 SMNVEV (reference sequence). CDR3 length: 13 residues. CDR3 DNA: TGTGCCAGCAGTTTAGCTAGCTACAATGAGCAGTCCTTC. Its translation is CASSLASYNEQSF.

This clonotype showed up many times. V gene TRBV6-2 or TRBV6-3 combines with J gene TRBJ2-5; D gene unclear. Germline lookup yields CDR1 MNHEY and CDR2 SVGEGT. CDR3 length equals 15 residues. The germline V and J ends were trimmed by 3 bases and 2 bases, with 13 bases remaining between them. The CDR3 nucleotides read TGTGCCAGCAGTTATGCAGTCCCCTTTCAAGAGACCCAGTACTTC. It specifies CASSYAVPFQETQYF.

This clonotype was detected ten times or more. This chain joins TRBV6-1 and TRBJ2-5, with 7 bases lining up with TRBD2. J lost 0 bases, V lost 4 bases, and 5 bases had no gene match. The length of the CDR3 is 15 residues. Germline loops: CDR1 MNHNS, CDR2 SASEGT. DNA for the CDR3: TGTGCCAGCAGTGGAAGGCGGGGGTACCAAGAGACCCAGTACTTC. Translation gives CASSGRRGYQETQYF.

This clonotype was recorded many times. V gene TRBV5-1 combines with J gene TRBJ2-1; no clear D. Germline lookup yields CDR1 SGHRS and CDR2 YFSETQ. CDR3 length equals 13 residues. Trimming cost V 5 bases and J 5 bases, with 11 bases left between them. The CDR3 loop is CASSQGINNEQFF. The CDR3 DNA follows: TGCGCCAGCAGTCAAGGCATTAACAATGAGCAGTTCTTC.

This chain links TRBV19 with TRBJ1-5; tentatively, D is TRBD1 (6 bases). CDR3 size: 14 residues. V was clipped by 5 bases and J by 7 bases, with 15 bases between them. CDR1 LNHDA and CDR2 SQIVND come from the germline V gene (reference sequence). CDR3 in DNA: TGTGCCAGTAGTGCCCGGACAGTGGCGCAGCCCCAGCATTTT. This translates into CASSARTVAQPQHF.

This clonotype was detected many times. V and J are TRBV12-3 or TRBV12-4 and TRBJ1-1; D not certain. Trimming left V 5 bases short and J 5 bases short, with 15 bases between. The CDR3 extends over 14 amino acids. Written as DNA, the CDR3 is TGTGCCAGCAGTCATACCTATATGGGGACTGAAGCTTTCTTT. As protein: CASSHTYMGTEAFF.

Ten or more counts support this clonotype. J is TRBJ2-3 and V is TRBV10-3, with TRBD2 matching over 7 bases. V lost 0 bases to trimming and J lost 4 bases; unmatched junction nucleotides: 1. This CDR3 is 14 amino acids long. CDR1 and CDR2 (germline): ENHRY, SYGVKD. Written as DNA, the CDR3 is TGTGCCATCAGTGAGTCTCGGGGGGCAGATACGCAGTATTTT. Protein product: CAISESRGADTQYF.

Details on this clonotype: This sequence may be a read error, since a much larger clone differs from it by one base. The rearrangement links TRBV6-1 to TRBJ2-7; D not certain. The CDR3 runs to 12 residues. Germline V gene lookup returns CDR1 MNHNS and CDR2 SASEGT. Deletions cut 7 bases from V and 6 bases from J, with 13 bases between. The CDR3 reads CASKLHGSEQYF. CDR3 bases: TGTGCCAGCAAACTACATGGAAGCGAGCAGTACTTC.

Comments on this clonotype: This could be a read error, since a much larger clone is one nucleotide away. The gene calls are TRBV2 and TRBJ1-2, with 7 bases lining up with TRBD1. J gave up 2 bases and V 9 bases, and 9 bases lay outside the gene matches. The CDR3 length is 14 residues. Germline V gene data show CDR1 as SNHLY and CDR2 as FYNNEI. The CDR3 sequence is CARGGRGRNYGYTF. The CDR3 DNA reads TGTGCCAGGGGGGGGAGGGGGCGCAACTATGGCTACACCTTC.

The V call is TRBV7-8, the J call TRBJ1-6; 9 bases map to TRBD1. Germline trimming cut 8 bases from V and 7 bases from J; bases unmatched to any gene: 3. Germline V gives CDR1 SGHVS, CDR2 FQNEAQ. This CDR3 spans 13 amino acids. The DNA for the CDR3 is TGTGCCAGCCGGACAGGGGCAAATTCACCCCTCCACTTT. Translated, it gives CASRTGANSPLHF.